The present T cell receptor (beta chain) was sequenced within a study of blood T cells in healthy people across ages. Study results and caveats: Total diversity from one million sequenced T cells was likely underestimated.

Primers used in a second PCR of about 6 to 11 cycles were a sample-barcoded 5' primer and a J-beta primer mix. Using its own MiXCR run on the 5' RACE reads, TCRdb lists one record per CDR3 protein. The sample includes 800,000 or so distinct CDR3 sequences, about 42% seen only once; the top ten take approximately 18%. Trimming removed 0 bases at V and 10 bases at J, with 7 bases between. CDR3 size: 12 residues. Germline V gene data show CDR1 as SGHTA and CDR2 as FQGNSA. To note about this clonotype: Its antigen is unknown.

This rearrangement joins TRBV7-2 to TRBJ2-1; no clear D gene. Sequencing was carried out using blood. The sequence derives from a man at least 80 years old in good health. CDR3 in amino acids: CASSLAEPEQFF. CDR3 nucleotides: TGTGCCAGCAGCTTAGCGGAACCAGAGCAGTTCTTC.